Following are 26 T cell receptor beta chains from one sample sequenced in a study of T cells after yellow fever vaccination. TCRdb reprocessed the 5' RACE reads via MiXCR and lists one record per CDR3 protein. The sample lists about 340,000 distinct CDR3 sequences, around an eighth occurring once. The sequenced sample was CD4+ T cells sorted from PBMCs, obtained 15 days after the yellow fever booster vaccination. These receptors were taken from a man between 18 and 29 years old who received the YFV17D yellow fever vaccine.

This clonotype was recorded many times. The chain joins TRBV7-8 to TRBJ2-1; TRBD1 is a possible D gene (5 bases). V lost 1 base to trimming and J lost 8 bases, with 15 bases between them. The CDR3 totals 15 residues. Germline CDR1 is SGHVS and CDR2 is FQNEAQ. The CDR3 sequence is CASSLDRGAAYEQFF. The CDR3 bases are TGTGCCAGCAGCTTAGATAGGGGTGCGGCGTATGAGCAGTTCTTC.

The V and J genes are TRBV5-1 and TRBJ2-1; 15 positions agree with TRBD2. Germline CDR1 SGHRS, CDR2 YFSETQ. The trim removed 0 bases at V and 15 bases at J, leaving 7 bases unmatched. This CDR3 contains 15 residues. DNA for the CDR3: TGCGCCAGCAGCTTGGGGACTAGCGGGGGGGCCTCCCCGTTCTTC. Translated: CASSLGTSGGASPFF.

The chain uses TRBV12-3 or TRBV12-4 and TRBJ1-4; D remains unclear. CDR3 size: 14 residues. Trimming removed 5 bases from V and 6 bases from J, with 13 bases in between. The CDR3 loop is CASSPASLDEKLFF. Here the CDR3 DNA reads TGTGCCAGCAGTCCCGCCAGTTTGGATGAAAAACTGTTTTTT.

The V gene is TRBV2, the J gene TRBJ2-2; D possibly corresponds to TRBD2 (5 bases). The germline V gene encodes CDR1 SNHLY and CDR2 FYNNEI. The CDR3 runs to 16 residues. The germline V and J ends were trimmed by 2 bases and 3 bases, with 13 bases remaining between them. The CDR3: CASSESRLMHTGELFF. As DNA, the CDR3 is TGTGCCAGCAGTGAAAGTCGACTAATGCACACCGGGGAGCTGTTTTTT. The entire variable domain, with the rest obtained from reference TRBV2 and TRBJ2-2, is as follows: EPEVTQTPSHQVTQMGQEVILRCVPISNHLYFYWYRQILGQKVEFLVSFYNNEISEKSEIFDDQFSVERPDGSNFTLKIRSTKLEDSAMYFCASSESRLMHTGELFFGEGSRLTVL.

This clonotype was found a few times. The chain has TRBV7-2 and TRBJ1-2; weak D call: TRBD1 (5 bases). The CDR3 contains 12 residues. The germline CDR1 and CDR2 sequences are SGHTA and FQGNSA. Trimming left V 4 bases short and J 7 bases short, with 10 bases between. The chain's CDR3 is CASSSDISGYTF. CDR3 in DNA: TGTGCCAGCAGCTCGGACATCTCTGGCTACACCTTC.

This clonotype has only a few counts. This chain connects TRBV6-1 to TRBJ1-5; tentative D call: TRBD1 (5 bases). This CDR3 has 15 residues. Deletions cut 6 bases from V and 5 bases from J, with 17 bases between. Germline V CDR1 and CDR2: MNHNS, SASEGT. This chain's CDR3 is CASRADRKMYQPQHF. CDR3 in DNA: TGTGCCAGCAGAGCTGACAGAAAGATGTATCAGCCCCAGCATTTT.

There are many counts of this clonotype. Here the CDR3 reads CASSLGSDQIHTF. Here the CDR3 DNA reads TGTGCCAGCAGTTTGGGATCAGACCAGATCCACACCTTC. This sequence joins TRBV12-3 or TRBV12-4 and TRBJ1-2; unclear D gene. This CDR3 contains 13 residues. V gave up 3 bases and J gave up 12 bases, with 17 bases separating them.

This clonotype has just a few counts. V usage is TRBV10-3 and J usage is TRBJ2-6, with a tentative D call TRBD2 (6 bases). CDR3 length equals 15 residues. Germline V gene data show CDR1 as ENHRY and CDR2 as SYGVKD. Deletions cut 10 bases from V and 0 bases from J, with 13 bases between. CDR3 in DNA: TGTGCCACCGCGGGGATTTACTCTGGGGCCAACGTCCTGACTTTC. Translated: CATAGIYSGANVLTF.

The table lists this clonotype with a few counts. The gene calls are TRBV5-5 and TRBJ1-2; no clear D. The CDR3 loop spans 16 amino acids. The V gene lost 0 bases and the J gene lost 0 bases, with 12 bases spanning the gap. Germline values: CDR1 SGHKS, CDR2 YYEKEE (reference sequence). The CDR3 protein is CASSLDPSGANYGYTF. The CDR3, as DNA: TGTGCCAGCAGCTTGGATCCGAGTGGAGCTAACTATGGCTACACCTTC.

The V gene is TRBV10-3, the J gene TRBJ2-7; 9 bases are a match to TRBD1. There are 17 residues in the CDR3. V trimming: 3 bases; J trimming: 7 bases; junction bases outside the gene matches: 16. Germline lookup yields CDR1 ENHRY and CDR2 SYGVKD. CDR3 nucleotides: TGTGCCATCAGTGATTCTCGAGGACAGGGGCTATATTGGGAGCAGTACTTC. Protein: CAISDSRGQGLYWEQYF.

This clonotype has a handful of counts. The gene calls are TRBV18 and TRBJ2-7, with a tentative D call TRBD1 (5 bases). Trimming left V 0 bases short and J 4 bases short, with 7 bases between. Germline loops: CDR1 KGHSH, CDR2 LQKENI. The CDR3 covers 13 residues. CDR3 protein: CASSPPAGYEQYV. The CDR3 bases are TGTGCCAGCTCACCACCGGCAGGGTACGAGCAGTACGTC.

The rearrangement uses TRBV6-1 and TRBJ2-5; TRBD1 matches at 7 bases. In germline, CDR1 is MNHNS, CDR2 SASEGT. V lost 5 bases, J lost 5 bases, and 5 bases stayed unmatched. CDR3 length equals 13 residues. This chain's CDR3 is CASSMTGIETQYF. Here the CDR3 DNA reads TGTGCCAGCAGTATGACAGGGATCGAGACCCAGTACTTC.

This clonotype was seen ten or more times. The chain is built from TRBV24-1 and TRBJ2-3; the match to TRBD1 covers 7 bases. The CDR3 loop spans 16 amino acids. Trimming cost V 5 bases and J 4 bases; bases outside gene matches: 11. In germline, CDR1 is KGHDR, CDR2 SFDVKD. The DNA of the CDR3 is TGTGCCACCAGTGTTACAGGGACAGATAATTCAGATACGCAGTATTTT. It translates to CATSVTGTDNSDTQYF.

The chain employs TRBV20-1 and TRBJ1-6; the D gene is possibly TRBD1 (6 bases). This CDR3 contains 12 residues. Trimming removed 2 bases from V and 9 bases from J, with 8 bases in between. Germline V gene lookup returns CDR1 DFQATT and CDR2 SNEGSKA (reference sequence). This CDR3 is CSARQGFSPLHF. CDR3 coding DNA: TGCAGTGCTAGACAGGGGTTTTCACCCCTCCACTTT.

The sample holds a few counts of this clonotype. J is TRBJ2-7 and V is TRBV28, with TRBD1 identical over 7 bases. Germline loops: CDR1 MDHEN, CDR2 SYDVKM. The length of the CDR3 is 13 residues. V shed 6 bases, J shed 6 bases, and the junction held 8 bases outside the gene matches. The CDR3 DNA sequence: TGTGCCAGCAGCCCCGGGACAGCTTTCGAGCAGTACGTC. Translation gives CASSPGTAFEQYV.

The chain couples TRBV7-9 to TRBJ2-3, with 7 nucleotides matching TRBD1. CDR3 length equals 13 residues. CDR1 and CDR2 (germline): SEHNR, FQNEAQ (reference sequence). The J segment lost 5 bases and the V segment lost 6 bases, leaving 5 bases of the junction unmatched. CDR3 sequence: CASSINRGDTQYF. CDR3 DNA sequence: TGTGCCAGCAGTATCAACAGGGGAGATACGCAGTATTTT. The whole variable domain, remainder taken from reference TRBV7-9 and TRBJ2-3, is DTGVSQNPRHKITKRGQNVTFRCDPISEHNRLYWYRQTLGQGPEFLTYFQNEAQLEKSRLLSDRFSAERPKGSFSTLEIQRTEQGDSAMYLCASSINRGDTQYFGPGTRLTVL.

The rearrangement joins TRBV7-2 to TRBJ1-4; D may be TRBD1 (5 bases). The CDR3 runs 17 residues. In germline, CDR1 is SGHTA, CDR2 FQGNSA. V lost 5 bases and J 0 bases, leaving 16 bases between the germline ends. DNA for the CDR3: TGTGCCAGCAGCCCCCGGGGGGGGACGGCAACTAATGAAAAACTGTTTTTT. This translates into CASSPRGGTATNEKLFF.

J is TRBJ1-2 and V is TRBV12-3 or TRBV12-4, with 8 positions matching TRBD1. This CDR3 has 15 residues. With V trimmed by 7 bases and J by 8 bases, 15 bases remained unmatched. CDR3: CASNRGQESFGGYTF. In DNA form, the CDR3 reads TGTGCCAGCAATCGGGGACAGGAGAGCTTTGGCGGCTACACCTTC.

This chain links TRBV2 with TRBJ2-3; D might be TRBD2 (5 bases). Trimming cost V 1 base and J 2 bases, with 10 bases left between them. Per the germline V gene, CDR1 is SNHLY and CDR2 is FYNNEI. This CDR3 contains 15 residues. The chain's CDR3 is CASSEGLAPTDTQYF. As DNA, the CDR3 is TGTGCCAGCAGTGAAGGGCTAGCCCCCACAGATACGCAGTATTTT.

The chain employs TRBV12-3 or TRBV12-4 and TRBJ2-7; 8 bases are shared with TRBD1. This CDR3 contains 14 residues. The J segment lost 6 bases and the V segment lost 6 bases, leaving 10 bases of the junction unmatched. The CDR3 DNA sequence: TGTGCCAGCAGGCCAATCGACAGGGGTAGCGAGCAGTACGTC. It specifies CASRPIDRGSEQYV.

This rearrangement joins TRBV18 to TRBJ1-1, with D uncertain. Germline V gives CDR1 KGHSH, CDR2 LQKENI. The CDR3 loop spans 13 amino acids. The ends were cut back, 3 bases at V and 5 bases at J, with 10 bases in the middle. CDR3 in amino acids: CASSPREVTEAFF. For the CDR3, the DNA is TGTGCCAGCTCACCTAGGGAGGTAACTGAAGCTTTCTTT.

This clonotype has more than one count but fewer than ten. The CDR3 DNA reads TGCGCCAGCAGCTGGGTAGGCCGGACTAGCCGCACAGATACGCAGTATTTT. This sequence encodes CASSWVGRTSRTDTQYF. The chain links TRBV5-1 to TRBJ2-3, with 8 bases that match TRBD2. Germline CDR1 SGHRS, CDR2 YFSETQ. V lost 3 bases to trimming and J lost 1 base; unmatched junction nucleotides: 10. CDR3 length: 17 amino acids.

This chain uses TRBV12-3 or TRBV12-4 with TRBJ2-6; 8 nucleotides agree with TRBD1. CDR3 length: 18 residues. The trim removed 5 bases at V and 0 bases at J, leaving 9 bases unmatched. The CDR3, as DNA: TGTGCCAGCAGTCTCAGGGGGCAACTACTCTCTGGGGCCAACGTCCTGACTTTC. It codes for CASSLRGQLLSGANVLTF.

This clonotype was seen repeatedly, ten times or more. The chain has TRBV7-3 and TRBJ2-3; TRBD2 aligns across 11 bases. The CDR3 loop spans 16 amino acids. Germline V gives CDR1 SGHTA, CDR2 FQGTGA. Trimming at V came to 1 base and at J to 6 bases, leaving 6 bases not matched to a gene. CDR3: CASSLMVAGGADTQYF. The DNA for the CDR3 is TGTGCCAGCAGCTTAATGGTAGCGGGGGGGGCCGATACGCAGTATTTT.

This clonotype was picked up many times. The rearrangement uses TRBV12-3 or TRBV12-4 and TRBJ2-5; D perhaps matches TRBD2 (7 bases). Trimming left V 7 bases short and J 4 bases short, with 19 bases between. This CDR3 has 15 residues. Here the CDR3 DNA reads TGTGCCAGCACCATGGGGGGGGCTAGCGGAGAGACCCAGTACTTC. This codes for CASTMGGASGETQYF.

There are a few counts of this clonotype. This chain joins TRBV23-1 and TRBJ2-7; D gene unclear. TRBV23-1 is labeled an ORF, and its function is uncertain. The germline V and J ends were trimmed by 0 bases and 3 bases, with 6 bases remaining between them. This CDR3 is built from 13 residues. The CDR3 nucleotides read TGCGCCAGCAGTCAATCTAGAAACTACGAGCAGTACGTC. It codes for CASSQSRNYEQYV.